The 30 T cell receptor beta chains reported below all come from one sample, sequenced in a study of shared clonotypes between healthy human individuals. Sequencing used immunoSEQ multiplex PCR; TCRdb keeps in-frame clones, though not all of them. The table records 2 million to 2.5 million clones, 80% to 95% of them present only once. Sequenced sample: naive CD4+ T cells from PBMCs. Stated subset: CD45RA+ positively selected. All receptors come from a young man in good health. Some clones in this sample may be carry-over from other donors' samples.

This clone has a single count. The V and J genes are TRBV28 and TRBJ2-7; weak D call: TRBD1 (6 bases). This CDR3 region has 14 residues. Trimming shortened V by 6 bases and J by 3 bases, and 15 bases separated the two germline ends. Germline CDR1 reads MDHEN; CDR2 reads SYDVKM. In DNA, the CDR3 is TGTGCCAGCAGCCTCTCCGGGACATTCTACGAGCAGTACTTC. It yields the protein CASSLSGTFYEQYF.

As to this clone: Other nucleotide sequences in the sample specify the same CDR3. This rearrangement joins TRBV28 to TRBJ1-2; no reliable D call. Germline V gene data show CDR1 as MDHEN and CDR2 as SYDVKM. This CDR3 has 14 amino acids. V was shortened by 5 bases and J by 2 bases, with 12 bases between the two germline ends. The CDR3 nucleotides read TGTGCCAGCAGTCTGCGGACGGGGAACTATGGCTACACCTTC. It encodes CASSLRTGNYGYTF.

The rearrangement links TRBV28 to TRBJ1-2; the match to TRBD1 covers 10 bases. This CDR3 spans 12 amino acids. The J segment lost 10 bases and the V segment lost 10 bases, leaving 9 bases of the junction unmatched. Germline V CDR1 and CDR2: MDHEN, SYDVKM. The CDR3 DNA follows: TGTGCCACCCTCCGGGACAGGGGAGACTACACCTTC. It translates to CATLRDRGDYTF.

There are a few counts of this clone. This same CDR3 is encoded by further DNA sequences in the sample. This rearrangement joins TRBV6-1 to TRBJ1-1, with 7 bases lining up with TRBD1. The V segment lost 6 bases and the J segment 3 bases; nucleotides outside the gene matches: 4. The length of the CDR3 is 13 residues. Looked up from germline, CDR1 is MNHNS and CDR2 is SASEGT. CDR3 in amino acids: CASRRTGDTEAFF. The DNA for the CDR3 is TGTGCCAGCAGGCGGACAGGAGACACTGAAGCTTTCTTT.

The chain couples TRBV6-6 to TRBJ2-7; D possibly corresponds to TRBD1 (6 bases). This CDR3 has 15 residues. CDR1 is MNHNY and CDR2 is SVGAGI in the germline V gene (reference sequence). The V end lost 5 bases, the J end lost 0 bases, and 14 bases lay between the germline ends. The CDR3 bases are TGTGCCAGCAGTGGGGGACAAACCAGCTCCTACGAGCAGTACTTC. Amino acids: CASSGGQTSSYEQYF.

The chain joins TRBV18 to TRBJ2-2; TRBD1 aligns across 9 bases. V gave up 6 bases and J gave up 1 base; unmatched junction bases: 6. This CDR3 contains 16 residues. CDR1 and CDR2 from the germline V gene are KGHSH and LQKENI. CDR3 in amino acids: CASSHQGQGNTGELFF. The CDR3 DNA reads TGTGCCAGCTCCCACCAGGGACAGGGGAACACCGGGGAGCTGTTTTTT.

Turning to this clone: The identical CDR3 is also encoded by other nucleotide sequences in the sample. This chain links TRBV28 with TRBJ2-1, with no clear D. Germline-derived CDR1 and CDR2 are MDHEN and SYDVKM. Trimming cost V 0 bases and J 0 bases, with 6 bases left between them. This CDR3 has 15 residues. The CDR3 reads CASSLWGGSYNEQFF. DNA for the CDR3: TGTGCCAGCAGTTTATGGGGTGGCTCCTACAATGAGCAGTTCTTC.

With regard to this clone: This same CDR3 is encoded by further DNA sequences in the sample. The chain joins TRBV7-9 to TRBJ2-1; 12 bases are shared with TRBD2. CDR1 is SEHNR and CDR2 is FQNEAQ in the germline V gene (reference sequence). After removal of 5 bases from V and 2 bases from J, the junction contained 4 bases not matched to a gene. The CDR3 is made up of 16 amino acids. CDR3 sequence reads: CASSLGLAGTYNEQFF. CDR3 nucleotide sequence: TGTGCCAGCAGCCTTGGACTAGCGGGAACCTACAATGAGCAGTTCTTC.

J is TRBJ2-5 and V is TRBV6-1; perhaps D is TRBD1 or TRBD2 (5 bases each). Trimming cost V 7 bases and J 4 bases, with 13 bases left between them. This CDR3 has 13 residues. The germline CDR1 and CDR2 sequences are MNHNS and SASEGT. In DNA, the CDR3 is TGTGCCAGCACGATAGATGGGGGAGAGACCCAGTACTTC. Translating gives CASTIDGGETQYF.

Details on this clone: Distinct nucleotide sequences in the sample also encode this CDR3. This sequence joins TRBV7-6 and TRBJ2-1, with 7 bases identical to TRBD2. V trimming: 1 base; J trimming: 5 bases; junction bases outside the gene matches: 5. Germline CDR1 is SGHVS and CDR2 is FNYEAQ. The CDR3 sequence is 15 residues long. Here the CDR3 DNA reads TGTGCCAGCAGCTTAGGATTAGCGGGCAACAATGAGCAGTTCTTC. It yields the protein CASSLGLAGNNEQFF. Supplemented by reference TRBV7-6 and TRBJ2-1, the full variable domain reads GAGVSQSPRYKVTKRGQDVALRCDPISGHVSLYWYRQALGQGPEFLTYFNYEAQQDKSGLPNDRFSAERPEGSISTLTIQRTEQRDSAMYRCASSLGLAGNNEQFFGPGTRLTVL.

This chain joins TRBV19 and TRBJ2-3, with D possibly being TRBD2 (6 bases). Trimming took 6 bases from V and 2 from J, leaving 12 bases between them. The germline CDR1 and CDR2 sequences are LNHDA and SQIVND (reference sequence). This CDR3 contains 14 residues. The CDR3 reads CASRTGLDTDTQYF. The CDR3 DNA reads as TGTGCCAGTAGGACGGGACTTGACACAGATACGCAGTATTTT. Full variable domain (outside the CDR3, taken from reference TRBV19 and TRBJ2-3): DGGITQSPKYLFRKEGQNVTLSCEQNLNHDAMYWYRQDPGQGLRLIYYSQIVNDFQKGDIAEGYSVSREKKESFPLTVTSAQKNPTAFYLCASRTGLDTDTQYFGPGTRLTVL.

The chain couples TRBV7-9 to TRBJ1-3; 8 bases are shared with TRBD1. V shed 2 bases and J 4 bases; nucleotides not matched to a gene: 4. The CDR3 extends over 15 amino acids. In germline, CDR1 is SEHNR, CDR2 FQNEAQ (reference sequence). In nucleotides, the CDR3 is TGTGCCAGCAGCTTACTCGGGACAGGCGGAAACACCATATATTTT. Protein product: CASSLLGTGGNTIYF.

The table lists this clone with a count of one. The chain couples TRBV4-3 to TRBJ1-1; 7 bases agree with TRBD1. CDR3 size: 15 residues. Germline CDR1 is LGHNA and CDR2 is YSLEER. Trimming took 0 bases from V and 4 from J; bases not matched to a gene: 5. The CDR3 DNA is TGCGCCAGCAGCCAAGAACAGGGGAAAGGCACTGAAGCTTTCTTT. Its translation is CASSQEQGKGTEAFF.

The chain links TRBV19 to TRBJ1-2; the D gene is possibly TRBD1 (5 bases). The germline V and J ends were trimmed by 10 bases and 6 bases, with 15 bases remaining between them. The CDR3 is 12 amino acids. Germline-derived CDR1 and CDR2 are LNHDA and SQIVND (reference sequence). CDR3 DNA: TGTGCCATACTTGGACAATACGATGGCTACACCTTC. This sequence encodes CAILGQYDGYTF.

This sequence joins TRBV7-8 and TRBJ1-1, with TRBD1 identical over 9 bases. The V and J ends lost 5 bases and 1 base, in that order; junction bases with no gene match: 8. CDR3 size: 16 residues. The germline V gene encodes CDR1 SGHVS and CDR2 FQNEAQ. CDR3 residues: CASSHGQGLGNTEAFF. CDR3 sequence (DNA): TGTGCCAGCAGCCATGGACAGGGGCTGGGGAACACTGAAGCTTTCTTT. The full variable domain, rest sourced from reference TRBV7-8 and TRBJ1-1, is GAGVSQSPRYKVAKRGQDVALRCDPISGHVSLFWYQQALGQGPEFLTYFQNEAQLDKSGLPSDRFFAERPEGSVSTLKIQRTQQEDSAVYLCASSHGQGLGNTEAFFGQGTRLTVV.

The rearrangement links TRBV6-6 to TRBJ2-5, with TRBD1 matching 8 bases. Germline trimming cut 5 bases from V and 5 bases from J; bases unmatched to any gene: 13. The CDR3 length is 16 residues. Germline CDR1 and CDR2: MNHNY and SVGAGI (reference sequence). The CDR3 region is CASSLLQQGVGETQYF. The CDR3 DNA reads TGTGCCAGCAGTCTACTCCAACAGGGGGTGGGGGAGACCCAGTACTTC.

This clone was seen a single time. V and J are TRBV6-1 and TRBJ1-5; TRBD1 agrees at 7 bases. V lost 2 bases, J lost 2 bases, and 3 bases stayed unmatched. Germline-derived CDR1 and CDR2 are MNHNS and SASEGT. The CDR3 is 15 amino acids. CDR3 DNA: TGTGCCAGCAGTGAACCAGGGGGAGGCAATCAGCCCCAGCATTTT. Translation gives CASSEPGGGNQPQHF.

The rearrangement links TRBV11-2 to TRBJ2-7, with D perhaps matching TRBD2 (7 bases). CDR1 is SGHAT, CDR2 FQNNGV, per germline. V lost 0 bases, J lost 2 bases, and 11 bases lay in between. The CDR3 has 15 residues. CDR3 sequence: CASSLEWGGPYEQYF. The CDR3 nucleotides read TGTGCCAGCAGCTTAGAATGGGGGGGGCCCTACGAGCAGTACTTC.

The chain recombines TRBV14 with TRBJ2-2; 7 nucleotides align to TRBD1. Trimming at V came to 4 bases and at J to 1 base, leaving 6 bases not matched to a gene. The CDR3 is made up of 16 amino acids. Germline V gene data show CDR1 as SGHDN and CDR2 as FVKESK. Written as DNA, the CDR3 is TGTGCCAGCAGCCTCATCGACAGGGTGAACACCGGGGAGCTGTTTTTT. It codes for CASSLIDRVNTGELFF.

The gene calls are TRBV7-6 and TRBJ2-2; D gene ambiguous. The germline V gene has CDR1 SGHVS and CDR2 FNYEAQ. The CDR3 length is 15 residues. The V end lost 5 bases, the J end lost 6 bases, and 16 bases lay between the germline ends. The CDR3: CASSPRRRRAGELFF. CDR3 nucleotides: TGTGCCAGCAGCCCCCGACGGCGAAGGGCCGGGGAGCTGTTTTTT.

The chain is built from TRBV11-3 and TRBJ2-1, with D uncertain. The V and J ends lost 5 bases and 0 bases respectively, with 11 bases between them. Germline lookup yields CDR1 SGHNT and CDR2 YENEEA. The CDR3 spans 15 residues. CDR3 amino acids: CASSPRLASYNEQFF. Written as DNA, the CDR3 is TGTGCCAGCAGCCCCCGACTGGCCTCCTACAATGAGCAGTTCTTC.

As concerns this clone: A read error is possible here, since a much larger clone lies one base away. The rearrangement uses TRBV11-1 and TRBJ1-1; no reliable D call. CDR1 is SGHAT and CDR2 is FQDESV in the germline V gene (reference sequence). The CDR3 totals 13 residues. The V end lost 2 bases, the J end lost 1 base, and 5 bases lay between the germline ends. The CDR3 nucleotides are TGTGCCAGCAGCTTACAGAGGAACACTGAAGCTTTCTTT. Translating gives CASSLQRNTEAFF.

This chain links TRBV6-5 with TRBJ1-2, with 7 bases lining up with TRBD1. J gave up 0 bases and V 1 base, and 2 bases lay outside the gene matches. Germline-derived CDR1 and CDR2 are MNHEY and SVGAGI. This CDR3 contains 15 residues. CDR3 loop: CASSYLTGTNYGYTF. The CDR3 region has the DNA TGTGCCAGCAGTTACTTGACAGGGACTAACTATGGCTACACCTTC.

V and J are TRBV7-9 and TRBJ1-1, with unresolved D. This CDR3 is built from 12 residues. Germline V gene lookup returns CDR1 SEHNR and CDR2 FQNEAQ (reference sequence). The DNA of the CDR3 is TGTGCTTATCACCCTTTTGGGGAGGGAGCTTTCTTT. Protein product: CAYHPFGEGAFF.

Comment on this clone: Other DNA sequences within the sample encode an identical CDR3. V gene TRBV9 combines with J gene TRBJ2-3; perhaps TRBD2 as D (6 bases). Trimming took 1 base from V and 0 from J, leaving 6 bases between them. The CDR3 totals 14 residues. Germline CDR1 SGDLS, CDR2 YYNGEE. The CDR3 loop reads CASSVSGSTDTQYF. As DNA, the CDR3 is TGTGCCAGCAGCGTAAGCGGGAGCACAGATACGCAGTATTTT.

The chain carries TRBV6-1 and TRBJ1-2, with 10 bases aligning to TRBD1. Losses at the gene ends were 2 bases for V and 4 bases for J; bases not matched to a gene: 7. Germline CDR1 and CDR2: MNHNS and SASEGT. The CDR3 is 16 amino acids. The CDR3: CASSETRQGAGYGYTF. The DNA for the CDR3 is TGTGCCAGCAGTGAAACCCGACAGGGGGCTGGCTATGGCTACACCTTC.

The chain uses TRBV29-1 and TRBJ1-5; tentative D call: TRBD1 (5 bases). The CDR3 contains 10 residues. Per the germline V gene, CDR1 is SQVTM and CDR2 is ANQGSEA. Trimming shortened V by 6 bases and J by 7 bases, and 7 bases separated the two germline ends. CDR3 coding DNA: TGCAGCGTGTCAGGGCAGCCCCAGCATTTT. This encodes CSVSGQPQHF.

The rearrangement links TRBV11-2 to TRBJ2-3, with D perhaps matching TRBD1 or TRBD2 (5 bases each). The CDR3 spans 15 residues. The germline gives CDR1 SGHAT, CDR2 FQNNGV. Trimming took 4 bases from V and 0 from J, leaving 11 bases between them. The CDR3 coding sequence is TGTGCCAGCAGCTGGGGACCCCGAAGCACAGATACGCAGTATTTT. Its protein product is CASSWGPRSTDTQYF.

This chain links TRBV6-5 with TRBJ2-7; 11 bases map to TRBD1. Trimming cost V 4 bases and J 2 bases; bases outside gene matches: 7. This CDR3 is 16 amino acids long. The V gene's germline CDR1 is MNHEY and CDR2 SVGAGI. CDR3 protein: CASSLPGTGGPYEQYF. Here the CDR3 DNA reads TGTGCCAGCAGTTTACCGGGGACAGGGGGACCCTACGAGCAGTACTTC.

The V gene is TRBV6-6, the J gene TRBJ1-2; D unresolved. Germline loops: CDR1 MNHNY, CDR2 SVGAGI (reference sequence). The length of the CDR3 is 14 residues. The germline V and J ends were trimmed by 0 bases and 5 bases, with 10 bases remaining between them. CDR3 amino acids: CASSYSADLYGYTF. The CDR3 coding sequence is TGTGCCAGCAGTTACTCGGCAGACCTATATGGCTACACCTTC.